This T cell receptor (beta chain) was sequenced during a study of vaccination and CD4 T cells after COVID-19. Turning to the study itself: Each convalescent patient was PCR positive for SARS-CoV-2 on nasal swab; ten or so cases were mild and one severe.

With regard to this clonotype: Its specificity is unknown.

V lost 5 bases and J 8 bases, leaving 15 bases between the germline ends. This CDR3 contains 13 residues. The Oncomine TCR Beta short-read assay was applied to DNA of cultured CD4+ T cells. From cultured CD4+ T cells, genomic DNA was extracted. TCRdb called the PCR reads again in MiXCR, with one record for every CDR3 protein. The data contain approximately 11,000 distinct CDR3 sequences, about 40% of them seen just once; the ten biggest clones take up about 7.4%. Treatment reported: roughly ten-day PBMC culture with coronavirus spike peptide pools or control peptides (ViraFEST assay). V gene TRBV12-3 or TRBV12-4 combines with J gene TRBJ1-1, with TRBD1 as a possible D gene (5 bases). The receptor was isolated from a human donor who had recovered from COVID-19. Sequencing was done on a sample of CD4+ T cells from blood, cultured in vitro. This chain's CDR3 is CASSIGRDDEAFF. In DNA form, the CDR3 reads TGTGCCAGCAGTATCGGACGGGACGACGAAGCTTTCTTT.